Here is one T cell receptor beta chain with its context. The antigen remains unidentified. The record originates from a study of T cell repertoires in cytomegalovirus infection. Study details: Recently identified HLA-C-restricted CMV epitopes were used, and well-studied HLA-B-restricted CMV epitopes were used as well. It can be stated that public TCR beta signatures indicated CMV infection as well as a matching HLA type.

MiXCR, run by TCRdb on the reads, gives a single entry per CDR3 protein. The sample lists fewer than 950,000 distinct CDR3 sequences; approximately 29% were seen once. Study results and caveats: Dominant in the ex vivo response were TCR beta clonotypes restricted by HLA-C and specific for CMV.

The CDR3 runs 16 residues. V lost 1 base, J lost 3 bases, and 4 bases stayed unmatched. The material was cultured CD8+ T cells from PBMCs, obtained from culture after CMV antigen stimulation. The TCR originated in a human donor in good health (CMV status not recorded). Some clones in this sample may be carry-over from other donors' samples. The gene calls are TRBV12-3 or TRBV12-4 and TRBJ2-3; 10 nucleotides match TRBD2. CDR3 bases: TGTGCCAGCAGTTTAGAGAGCGGGGGGGCGACAGATACGCAGTATTTT. This codes for CASSLESGGATDTQYF.